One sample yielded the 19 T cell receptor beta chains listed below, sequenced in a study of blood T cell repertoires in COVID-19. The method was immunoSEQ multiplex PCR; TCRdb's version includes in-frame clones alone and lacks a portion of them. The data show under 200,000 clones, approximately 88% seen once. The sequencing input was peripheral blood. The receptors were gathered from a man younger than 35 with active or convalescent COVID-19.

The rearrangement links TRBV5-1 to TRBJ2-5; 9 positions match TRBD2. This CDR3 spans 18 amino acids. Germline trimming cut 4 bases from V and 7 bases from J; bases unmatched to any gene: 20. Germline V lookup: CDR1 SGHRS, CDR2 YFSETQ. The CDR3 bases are TGCGCCAGCAGCAACCGACTAGCGGCCTTCCCATCGGTTTCGACCCAGTACTTC. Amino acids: CASSNRLAAFPSVSTQYF.

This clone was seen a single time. The CDR3, as DNA: TGTGCCAGCAGCCCGAGAGTTAGCACAGATACGCAGTATTTT. This gives the protein CASSPRVSTDTQYF. V and J are TRBV3-1 (or the pseudogene TRBV3-2) and TRBJ2-3; D is unresolved. Germline values: CDR1 LGHDT, CDR2 YNNKEL (reference sequence). Trimming removed 4 bases from V and 0 bases from J, with 8 bases in between. This CDR3 is 14 amino acids long.

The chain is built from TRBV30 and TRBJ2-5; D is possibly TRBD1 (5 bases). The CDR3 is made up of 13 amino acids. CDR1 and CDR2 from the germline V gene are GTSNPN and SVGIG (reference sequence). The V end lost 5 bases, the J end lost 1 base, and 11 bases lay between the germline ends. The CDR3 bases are TGTGCCTGGGCAGAAGGGGTCCAAGAGACCCAGTACTTC. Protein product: CAWAEGVQETQYF.

CDR3 region: CASSVEVGGNIQYF. The CDR3 nucleotides are TGTGCCAGCAGCGTAGAGGTTGGAGGGAACATTCAGTACTTC. The chain uses TRBV9 and TRBJ2-4; tentatively, D is TRBD2 (6 bases). The CDR3 contains 14 residues. Trimming stripped 0 bases from V and 7 bases from J, with 11 bases between. CDR1 is SGDLS and CDR2 is YYNGEE in the germline V gene.

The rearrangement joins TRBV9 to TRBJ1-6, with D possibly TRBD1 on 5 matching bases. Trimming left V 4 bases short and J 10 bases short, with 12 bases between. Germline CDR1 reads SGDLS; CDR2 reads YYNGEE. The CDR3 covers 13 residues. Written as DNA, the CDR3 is TGTGCCAGCAGCCCGGGGGTAAACTCACCCCTCCACTTT. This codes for CASSPGVNSPLHF.

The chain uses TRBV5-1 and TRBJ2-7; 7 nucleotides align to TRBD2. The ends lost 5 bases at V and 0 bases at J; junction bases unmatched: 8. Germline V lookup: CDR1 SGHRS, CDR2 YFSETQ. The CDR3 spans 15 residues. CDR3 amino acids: CASSRSRGNSYEQYF. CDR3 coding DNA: TGCGCCAGCAGTCGTTCGCGGGGGAACTCCTACGAGCAGTACTTC.

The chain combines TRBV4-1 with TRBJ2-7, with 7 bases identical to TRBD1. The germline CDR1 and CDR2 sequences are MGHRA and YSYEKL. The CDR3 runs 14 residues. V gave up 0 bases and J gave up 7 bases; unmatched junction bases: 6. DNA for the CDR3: TGCGCCAGCAGCCAAGAAGGGACAGCTGAAGAGCAGTACTTC. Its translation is CASSQEGTAEEQYF.

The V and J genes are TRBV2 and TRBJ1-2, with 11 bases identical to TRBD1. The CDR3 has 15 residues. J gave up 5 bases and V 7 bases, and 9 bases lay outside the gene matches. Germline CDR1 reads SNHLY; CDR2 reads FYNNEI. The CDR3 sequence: CASTIGQGARYGYTF. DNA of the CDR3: TGTGCCAGCACCATAGGACAGGGGGCGAGGTATGGCTACACCTTC.

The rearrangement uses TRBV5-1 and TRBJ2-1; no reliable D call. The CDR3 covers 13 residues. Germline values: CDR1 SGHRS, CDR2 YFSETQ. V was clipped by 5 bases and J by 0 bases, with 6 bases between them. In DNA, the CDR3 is TGCGCCAGCAGTAAGAGCTCCTACAATGAGCAGTTCTTC. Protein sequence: CASSKSSYNEQFF.

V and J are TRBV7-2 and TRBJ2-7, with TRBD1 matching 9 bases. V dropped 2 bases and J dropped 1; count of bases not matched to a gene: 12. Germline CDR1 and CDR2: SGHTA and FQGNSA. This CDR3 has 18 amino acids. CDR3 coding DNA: TGTGCCAGCAGCTTACCCTCAACAGGGGGCGATACGTCCTACGAGCAGTACTTC. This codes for CASSLPSTGGDTSYEQYF.

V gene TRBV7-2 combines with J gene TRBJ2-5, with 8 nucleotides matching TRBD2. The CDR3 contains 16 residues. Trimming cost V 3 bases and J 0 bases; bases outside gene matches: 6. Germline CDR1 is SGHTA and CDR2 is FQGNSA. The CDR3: CASSLTGGGYQETQYF. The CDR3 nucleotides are TGTGCCAGCAGCTTGACGGGAGGGGGTTACCAAGAGACCCAGTACTTC.

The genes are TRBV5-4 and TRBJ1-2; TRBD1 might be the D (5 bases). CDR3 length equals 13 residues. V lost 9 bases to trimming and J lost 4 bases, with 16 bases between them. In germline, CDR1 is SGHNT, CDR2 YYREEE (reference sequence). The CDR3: CATQGFGSYGYTF. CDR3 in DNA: TGTGCCACCCAGGGATTCGGGAGCTATGGCTACACCTTC.

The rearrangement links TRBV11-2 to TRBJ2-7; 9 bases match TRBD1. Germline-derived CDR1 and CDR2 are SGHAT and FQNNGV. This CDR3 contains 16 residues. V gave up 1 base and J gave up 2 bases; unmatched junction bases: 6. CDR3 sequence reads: CASSLVDRGLPYEQYF. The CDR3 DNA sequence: TGTGCCAGCAGCTTAGTCGACAGGGGGTTGCCCTACGAGCAGTACTTC.

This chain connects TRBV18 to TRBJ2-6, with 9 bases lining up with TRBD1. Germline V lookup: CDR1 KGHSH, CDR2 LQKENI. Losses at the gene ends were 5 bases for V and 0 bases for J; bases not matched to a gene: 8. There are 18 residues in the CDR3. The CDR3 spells CASSTQGAIPSGANVLTF. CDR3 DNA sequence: TGTGCCAGCTCAACACAGGGGGCCATTCCCTCTGGGGCCAACGTCCTGACTTTC.

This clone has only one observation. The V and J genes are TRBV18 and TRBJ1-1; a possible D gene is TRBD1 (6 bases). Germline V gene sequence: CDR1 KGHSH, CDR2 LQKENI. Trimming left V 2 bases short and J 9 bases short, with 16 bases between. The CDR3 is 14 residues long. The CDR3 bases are TGTGCCAGCTCACCAGCGAGACAGGTTGGGAAAGCTTTCTTT. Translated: CASSPARQVGKAFF. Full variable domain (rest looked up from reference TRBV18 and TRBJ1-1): NAGVMQNPRHLVRRRGQEARLRCSPMKGHSHVYWYRQLPEEGLKFMVYLQKENIIDESGMPKERFSAEFPKEGPSILRIQQVVRGDSAAYFCASSPARQVGKAFFGQGTRLTVV.

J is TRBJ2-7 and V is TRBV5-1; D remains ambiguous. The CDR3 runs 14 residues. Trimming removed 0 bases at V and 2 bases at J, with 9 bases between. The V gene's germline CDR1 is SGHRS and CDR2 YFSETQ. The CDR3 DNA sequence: TGCGCCAGCAGCTTGGAACACGCCACCTACGAGCAGTACTTC. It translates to CASSLEHATYEQYF.

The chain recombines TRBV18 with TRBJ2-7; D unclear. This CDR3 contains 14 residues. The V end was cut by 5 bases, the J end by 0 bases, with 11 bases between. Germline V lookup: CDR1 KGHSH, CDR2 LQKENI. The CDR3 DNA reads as TGTGCCAGCTCAGCCCAACTGAACTCCTACGAGCAGTACTTC. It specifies CASSAQLNSYEQYF.

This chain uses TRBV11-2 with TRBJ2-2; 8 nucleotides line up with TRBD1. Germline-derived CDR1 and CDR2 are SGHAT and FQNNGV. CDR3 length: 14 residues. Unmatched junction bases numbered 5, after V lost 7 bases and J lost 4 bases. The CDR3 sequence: CASTKQGATGELFF. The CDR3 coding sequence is TGTGCCAGCACCAAGCAGGGGGCCACCGGGGAGCTGTTTTTT.

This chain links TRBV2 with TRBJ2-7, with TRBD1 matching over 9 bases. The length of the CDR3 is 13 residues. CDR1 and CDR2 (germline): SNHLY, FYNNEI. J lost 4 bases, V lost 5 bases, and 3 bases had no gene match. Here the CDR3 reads CASSRTGVYEQYF. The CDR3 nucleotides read TGTGCCAGCAGTAGGACAGGGGTTTACGAGCAGTACTTC. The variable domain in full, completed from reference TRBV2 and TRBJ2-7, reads EPEVTQTPSHQVTQMGQEVILRCVPISNHLYFYWYRQILGQKVEFLVSFYNNEISEKSEIFDDQFSVERPDGSNFTLKIRSTKLEDSAMYFCASSRTGVYEQYFGPGTRLTVT.